A selection of T cell receptor beta chains follows, all from one sample in a study of cytomegalovirus exposure and HLA in healthy donors. TCRdb's copy holds only in-frame clones and misses some; the assay was immunoSEQ multiplex PCR. The data show around 91,000 clones, around nine tenths seen once. Sequenced material: PBMCs. Receptor source: a man aged 25-40 years in good health and CMV-seropositive. Both conserved end residues are part of each CDR3. Each record gives: J gene, V gene, D gene, clone size, CDR3 protein, CDR3 DNA. A D gene is named only where the DNA matches it firmly. Some rows mark clone size as missing; the rest say once, few, many or name a class of expanded clone.

J gene: TRBJ2-5; V gene: TRBV15; D gene: TRBD2; clone size: few; CDR3 protein: CATSKGLAGGRETQYF; CDR3 DNA: TGTGCCACCAGCAAAGGACTAGCGGGAGGGCGAGAGACCCAGTACTTC
J gene: TRBJ2-1; V gene: TRBV14; D gene: NA; clone size: NA; CDR3 protein: CASSPRNPGNEQFF; CDR3 DNA: TGTGCCAGCAGCCCGCGGAATCCGGGAAATGAGCAGTTCTTC
J gene: TRBJ2-7; V gene: TRBV5-4; D gene: NA; clone size: NA; CDR3 protein: CASSRSGNEQYF; CDR3 DNA: TGTGCCAGCAGCCGGTCGGGGAACGAGCAGTACTTC
J gene: TRBJ2-1; V gene: TRBV29-1; D gene: NA; clone size: NA; CDR3 protein: CSVEDGVRPYNEQFF; CDR3 DNA: TGCAGCGTTGAAGATGGAGTGAGGCCTTACAATGAGCAGTTCTTC
J gene: TRBJ2-5; V gene: TRBV27; D gene: TRBD2; clone size: NA; CDR3 protein: CASSLGLAGALETQYF; CDR3 DNA: TGTGCCAGCAGTTTAGGACTAGCGGGAGCTCTGGAGACCCAGTACTTC
J gene: TRBJ2-7; V gene: TRBV2; D gene: NA; clone size: NA; CDR3 protein: CASTLQGAEQYF; CDR3 DNA: TGTGCCAGCACCTTACAGGGAGCCGAGCAGTACTTC
J gene: TRBJ2-5; V gene: TRBV19; D gene: NA; clone size: NA; CDR3 protein: CASSISRVETQYF; CDR3 DNA: TGTGCCAGTAGTATTTCCCGGGTAGAGACCCAGTACTTC
J gene: TRBJ2-3; V gene: TRBV2; D gene: NA; clone size: once; CDR3 protein: CASSGGFPSTDTQYF; CDR3 DNA: TGTGCCAGCAGTGGTGGCTTCCCAAGCACAGATACGCAGTATTTT
J gene: TRBJ2-1; V gene: TRBV25-1; D gene: TRBD1; clone size: NA; CDR3 protein: CASSEPRQGANEQFF; CDR3 DNA: TGTGCCAGCAGTGAGCCTCGACAGGGTGCCAATGAGCAGTTCTTC
J gene: TRBJ2-6; V gene: TRBV5-1; D gene: TRBD2; clone size: NA; CDR3 protein: CASSGPGLLISGANVLTF; CDR3 DNA: TGCGCCAGCAGTGGGCCGGGACTACTCATCTCTGGGGCCAACGTCCTGACTTTC
J gene: TRBJ2-1; V gene: TRBV5-4; D gene: TRBD2; clone size: NA; CDR3 protein: CASSLGTSGYEQFF; CDR3 DNA: TGTGCCAGCAGCTTGGGGACTAGCGGCTACGAGCAGTTCTTC
J gene: TRBJ2-1; V gene: TRBV7-9; D gene: TRBD1; clone size: NA; CDR3 protein: CASSLGRTGSNEQFF; CDR3 DNA: TGTGCCAGCAGCTTAGGAAGGACAGGGTCCAATGAGCAGTTCTTC
J gene: TRBJ2-3; V gene: TRBV5-1; D gene: NA; clone size: NA; CDR3 protein: CASSLGAPADTQYF; CDR3 DNA: TGCGCCAGCAGCTTGGGGGCCCCGGCAGATACGCAGTATTTT
J gene: TRBJ2-7; V gene: TRBV19; D gene: TRBD1; clone size: NA; CDR3 protein: CASSTQGQGYEQYF; CDR3 DNA: TGTGCCAGTAGTACCCAGGGACAGGGTTACGAGCAGTACTTC
J gene: TRBJ2-1; V gene: TRBV4-1; D gene: TRBD2; clone size: NA; CDR3 protein: CASSRTSVRDNEQFF; CDR3 DNA: TGCGCCAGCAGTCGGACTAGCGTAAGGGACAATGAGCAGTTCTTC
J gene: TRBJ2-2; V gene: TRBV28; D gene: TRBD2; clone size: NA; CDR3 protein: CASSLGGLAGAIGELFF; CDR3 DNA: TGTGCCAGCAGTCTGGGTGGACTAGCGGGAGCCATCGGGGAGCTGTTTTTT
J gene: TRBJ2-2; V gene: TRBV27; D gene: NA; clone size: NA; CDR3 protein: CASSLAGRATPNTGELFF; CDR3 DNA: TGTGCCAGCAGTTTAGCGGGTAGGGCGACACCGAACACCGGGGAGCTGTTTTTT
J gene: TRBJ1-5; V gene: TRBV11-2; D gene: TRBD1; clone size: NA; CDR3 protein: CASRTDGTGAGNQPQHF; CDR3 DNA: TGTGCCAGCAGAACGGACGGGACAGGGGCTGGCAATCAGCCCCAGCATTTT
J gene: TRBJ1-2; V gene: TRBV5-8; D gene: NA; clone size: NA; CDR3 protein: CASSTPLVGGVDYGYTF; CDR3 DNA: TGTGCCAGCAGCACGCCCCTCGTTGGAGGGGTTGACTATGGCTACACCTTC
J gene: TRBJ2-7; V gene: TRBV6-1; D gene: NA; clone size: NA; CDR3 protein: CASSGQGSYEQYF; CDR3 DNA: TGTGCCAGCAGTGGCCAGGGATCCTACGAGCAGTACTTC
J gene: TRBJ2-5; V gene: TRBV5-1; D gene: NA; clone size: NA; CDR3 protein: CASSLEATGTQYF; CDR3 DNA: TGCGCCAGCAGCTTGGAGGCTACGGGGACCCAGTACTTC
J gene: TRBJ2-1; V gene: TRBV29-1; D gene: NA; clone size: NA; CDR3 protein: CSVRTPSSYNEQFF; CDR3 DNA: TGCAGCGTTCGGACTCCTAGCTCCTACAATGAGCAGTTCTTC
J gene: TRBJ1-4; V gene: TRBV5-1; D gene: NA; clone size: NA; CDR3 protein: CASSLAEDEKLFF; CDR3 DNA: TGCGCCAGCAGCTTGGCAGAGGATGAAAAACTGTTTTTT
J gene: TRBJ2-3; V gene: TRBV4-2; D gene: TRBD2; clone size: NA; CDR3 protein: CASSQDPSPASGSGDTQYF; CDR3 DNA: TGTGCCAGCAGCCAAGATCCCTCCCCGGCTAGCGGGAGTGGGGATACGCAGTATTTT
J gene: TRBJ2-1; V gene: TRBV6-4; D gene: TRBD2; clone size: NA; CDR3 protein: CASSEISGTVVEQFF; CDR3 DNA: TGTGCCAGCAGCGAAATTAGCGGGACGGTCGTTGAGCAGTTCTTC
J gene: TRBJ2-3; V gene: TRBV18; D gene: TRBD2; clone size: NA; CDR3 protein: CASSPRRESTDTQYF; CDR3 DNA: TGTGCCAGCTCACCACGGCGGGAGAGCACAGATACGCAGTATTTT
J gene: TRBJ2-1; V gene: TRBV10-3; D gene: TRBD2; clone size: once; CDR3 protein: CAISEEGLAGAYEQFF; CDR3 DNA: TGTGCCATCAGTGAGGAGGGGTTAGCGGGAGCCTATGAGCAGTTCTTC
J gene: TRBJ2-1; V gene: TRBV7-6; D gene: TRBD2; clone size: NA; CDR3 protein: CASSLSGGHGNEQFF; CDR3 DNA: TGTGCCAGCAGCCTTTCGGGAGGGCATGGCAATGAGCAGTTCTTC
J gene: TRBJ2-7; V gene: TRBV5-1; D gene: NA; clone size: NA; CDR3 protein: CASSLGREFPHEQYF; CDR3 DNA: TGCGCCAGCAGCTTAGGACGGGAGTTCCCCCACGAGCAGTACTTC
J gene: TRBJ2-5; V gene: TRBV7-2; D gene: TRBD2; clone size: NA; CDR3 protein: CASSSSGLAGIGTQYF; CDR3 DNA: TGTGCCAGCAGCTCAAGCGGACTAGCGGGAATTGGGACCCAGTACTTC
J gene: TRBJ2-1; V gene: TRBV5-1; D gene: NA; clone size: NA; CDR3 protein: CASSSRAYNEQFF; CDR3 DNA: TGCGCCAGCAGCTCCCGCGCGTACAATGAGCAGTTCTTC
J gene: TRBJ2-1; V gene: TRBV6-1; D gene: TRBD1; clone size: once; CDR3 protein: CASRDRAPYNEQFF; CDR3 DNA: TGTGCCAGCAGGGACAGGGCTCCCTACAATGAGCAGTTCTTC
J gene: TRBJ2-1; V gene: TRBV28; D gene: TRBD2; clone size: NA; CDR3 protein: CASSFVLTSGSSYNEQFF; CDR3 DNA: TGTGCCAGCAGTTTTGTCCTGACTAGCGGGAGCTCCTACAATGAGCAGTTCTTC
J gene: TRBJ2-2; V gene: TRBV27; D gene: TRBD1; clone size: NA; CDR3 protein: CASSPTSGRTGITGELFF; CDR3 DNA: TGTGCCAGCAGTCCAACCTCGGGTCGGACAGGGATCACCGGGGAGCTGTTTTTT
J gene: TRBJ1-2; V gene: TRBV6-6; D gene: NA; clone size: NA; CDR3 protein: CASTFSFGGGYTF; CDR3 DNA: TGTGCCAGCACCTTCAGCTTCGGGGGTGGCTACACCTTC
J gene: TRBJ2-7; V gene: TRBV15; D gene: TRBD1; clone size: NA; CDR3 protein: CATSKGTGGSYEQYF; CDR3 DNA: TGTGCCACCAGCAAGGGGACAGGGGGCTCCTACGAGCAGTACTTC
J gene: TRBJ2-7; V gene: TRBV28; D gene: TRBD1; clone size: NA; CDR3 protein: CASSSGGPSYEQYF; CDR3 DNA: TGTGCCAGCAGTTCAGGGGGCCCCTCCTACGAGCAGTACTTC
J gene: TRBJ1-2; V gene: TRBV6-1; D gene: TRBD1; clone size: once; CDR3 protein: CASDPGGTVNYGYTF; CDR3 DNA: TGTGCCAGCGACCCGGGGGGGACAGTAAACTATGGCTACACCTTC
J gene: TRBJ2-5; V gene: TRBV27; D gene: NA; clone size: NA; CDR3 protein: CASSPSSYRGQETQYF; CDR3 DNA: TGTGCCAGCAGTCCATCATCCTACCGAGGTCAAGAGACCCAGTACTTC